This is a list of T cell receptor beta chains from one sample in a study of cytomegalovirus exposure and HLA in healthy donors. Using immunoSEQ multiplex PCR, the repertoire was profiled, and TCRdb retains in-frame clones only, with some absent. The data contain tens of thousands of clones, approximately 97% of them singletons. The specimen sequenced was PBMCs. The receptors shown here come from a man aged 25 to 40 in good health and CMV-seropositive. The CDR3 runs from the conserved cysteine through the conserved F or W. Each record gives: J gene, V gene, clone size, D gene, CDR3 DNA, CDR3 protein. D genes are given only for firm matches. Clone size is stated in some rows and not others, as once, few, many or a class when expanded.

J gene: TRBJ1-2; V gene: TRBV19; clone size: NA; D gene: TRBD1; CDR3 DNA: TGTGCCAGTAGGGCCACCGGGACAGGGTTATCGGGCTACACCTTC; CDR3 protein: CASRATGTGLSGYTF
J gene: TRBJ1-2; V gene: TRBV25-1; clone size: NA; D gene: TRBD1; CDR3 DNA: TGTGCCAGCCGACAGGGGGAAGGCTACACCTTC; CDR3 protein: CASRQGEGYTF
J gene: TRBJ2-3; V gene: TRBV9; clone size: NA; D gene: TRBD2; CDR3 DNA: TGTGCCAGCAGCGTAGCAAGCGGGAGAAGCACAGATACGCAGTATTTT; CDR3 protein: CASSVASGRSTDTQYF
J gene: TRBJ1-4; V gene: TRBV4-2; clone size: NA; D gene: NA; CDR3 DNA: TGTGCCAGCAGCTATCAGGGGAGTTATAATGAAAAACTGTTTTTT; CDR3 protein: CASSYQGSYNEKLFF
J gene: TRBJ1-3; V gene: TRBV7-2; clone size: NA; D gene: NA; CDR3 DNA: TGTGCCAGCAGCTTATATCGGGGAAACACCATATATTTT; CDR3 protein: CASSLYRGNTIYF
J gene: TRBJ2-7; V gene: TRBV5-4; clone size: NA; D gene: TRBD2; CDR3 DNA: TGTGCCAGCAGCTGGACTAGCGGATCCTACGAGCAGTACTTC; CDR3 protein: CASSWTSGSYEQYF
J gene: TRBJ2-7; V gene: TRBV28; clone size: few; D gene: NA; CDR3 DNA: TGTGCCAGCAGTATCGCGCAGGCCCTTACATACGAGCAGTACTTC; CDR3 protein: CASSIAQALTYEQYF
J gene: TRBJ2-2; V gene: TRBV9; clone size: NA; D gene: NA; CDR3 DNA: TGTGCCAGCAGCGTCCAGGGTTCGAACACCGGGGAGCTGTTTTTT; CDR3 protein: CASSVQGSNTGELFF
J gene: TRBJ2-2; V gene: TRBV11-2; clone size: NA; D gene: TRBD1; CDR3 DNA: TGTGCCAGCAGCCTTCCGGTTTCGGGACAGGAGAACACCGGGGAGCTGTTTTTT; CDR3 protein: CASSLPVSGQENTGELFF
J gene: TRBJ2-1; V gene: TRBV6-5; clone size: NA; D gene: NA; CDR3 DNA: TGTGCCAGCAGAGAGACTACACATGAGCAGTTCTTC; CDR3 protein: CASRETTHEQFF
J gene: TRBJ2-7; V gene: TRBV9; clone size: once; D gene: TRBD1; CDR3 DNA: TGTGCCAGCAGCGCTTCCGGGACAGGGATCAACGAGCAGTACTTC; CDR3 protein: CASSASGTGINEQYF
J gene: TRBJ2-3; V gene: TRBV6-6; clone size: NA; D gene: TRBD2; CDR3 DNA: TGTGCCAGCAGTTACTTAGGCGGGAGGGCCTCAGATACGCAGTATTTT; CDR3 protein: CASSYLGGRASDTQYF
J gene: TRBJ1-5; V gene: TRBV9; clone size: NA; D gene: TRBD1; CDR3 DNA: TGTGCCAGCAGTCCAGCCGGGACAGGCCATCAGCCCCAGCATTTT; CDR3 protein: CASSPAGTGHQPQHF
J gene: TRBJ2-7; V gene: TRBV29-1; clone size: NA; D gene: TRBD1; CDR3 DNA: TGCAGCGCTCTGGACAGGACCTACGAGCAGTACTTC; CDR3 protein: CSALDRTYEQYF
J gene: TRBJ2-7; V gene: TRBV11-2; clone size: NA; D gene: TRBD1; CDR3 DNA: TGTGCCAGCAGCCAGACGGACAGGGCCTACGAGCAGTACTTC; CDR3 protein: CASSQTDRAYEQYF
J gene: TRBJ2-1; V gene: TRBV27; clone size: NA; D gene: TRBD2; CDR3 DNA: TGTGCCAGCAGTTTATCTCTAGCGGGAGGGGATGAGCAGTTCTTC; CDR3 protein: CASSLSLAGGDEQFF
J gene: TRBJ2-1; V gene: TRBV27; clone size: once; D gene: TRBD2; CDR3 DNA: TGTGCCAGCAGTACCGGACTAGCGGGAGGTAGGTGGTTCTTC; CDR3 protein: CASSTGLAGGRWFF
J gene: TRBJ1-5; V gene: TRBV7-2; clone size: NA; D gene: NA; CDR3 DNA: TGTGCCAGCAGCCCCCTACCGGGTCCTAATCAGCCCCAGCATTTT; CDR3 protein: CASSPLPGPNQPQHF
J gene: TRBJ1-2; V gene: TRBV4-3; clone size: NA; D gene: NA; CDR3 DNA: TGCGCCAGCAGCCAAGAAAGGGAGGGCTACACCTTC; CDR3 protein: CASSQEREGYTF
J gene: TRBJ2-7; V gene: TRBV25-1; clone size: NA; D gene: TRBD1; CDR3 DNA: TGTGCCAGCACCCCGGGACAGGTTAGCGAGCAGTACTTC; CDR3 protein: CASTPGQVSEQYF
J gene: TRBJ2-7; V gene: TRBV5-1; clone size: once; D gene: NA; CDR3 DNA: TGCGCCAGCAGCTTGGGGCTAGAGGGTAATCAGCAGTACTTC; CDR3 protein: CASSLGLEGNQQYF
J gene: TRBJ1-3; V gene: TRBV6-1; clone size: NA; D gene: TRBD1; CDR3 DNA: TGTGCCAGCAGTGGGACAGGAACCGGGGCTGGAAACACCATATATTTT; CDR3 protein: CASSGTGTGAGNTIYF
J gene: TRBJ2-3; V gene: TRBV27; clone size: NA; D gene: NA; CDR3 DNA: TGTGCCAGCTCTTCCCGACAGGCCACAGATACGCAGTATTTT; CDR3 protein: CASSSRQATDTQYF
J gene: TRBJ1-5; V gene: TRBV28; clone size: NA; D gene: NA; CDR3 DNA: TGTGCCAGCAGTTCCACATGGGGGCAACAGCCCCAGCATTTT; CDR3 protein: CASSSTWGQQPQHF
J gene: TRBJ2-2; V gene: TRBV5-1; clone size: NA; D gene: TRBD2; CDR3 DNA: TGCGCCAGCAACCAGCTCGTAGCGGGAGTTGAGCTCGGGGAGCTGTTTTTT; CDR3 protein: CASNQLVAGVELGELFF
J gene: TRBJ1-5; V gene: TRBV5-1; clone size: NA; D gene: NA; CDR3 DNA: TGCGCCAGCAGCGCGGACAGTCCCAATCAGCCCCAGCATTTT; CDR3 protein: CASSADSPNQPQHF
J gene: TRBJ2-2; V gene: TRBV15; clone size: once; D gene: NA; CDR3 DNA: TGTGCCACCAGCTCTGGAGGGGTTCCCGGGGAGCTGTTTTTT; CDR3 protein: CATSSGGVPGELFF
J gene: TRBJ2-3; V gene: TRBV7-3; clone size: NA; D gene: TRBD2; CDR3 DNA: TGTGCCAGCAGCTTAGTCCCAGCGGGAGGCACAGATACGCAGTATTTT; CDR3 protein: CASSLVPAGGTDTQYF
J gene: TRBJ1-1; V gene: TRBV9; clone size: few; D gene: NA; CDR3 DNA: TGTGCCAGCAGCGTAGCCCCGGTGGACACTGAAGCTTTCTTT; CDR3 protein: CASSVAPVDTEAFF
J gene: TRBJ2-3; V gene: TRBV5-1; clone size: NA; D gene: TRBD1; CDR3 DNA: TGCGCCAGCAGCCTCGGACAGGCCCGGACAGATACGCAGTATTTT; CDR3 protein: CASSLGQARTDTQYF
J gene: TRBJ2-3; V gene: TRBV6-6; clone size: NA; D gene: NA; CDR3 DNA: TGTGCCAGCAGTTTCCATACTTATTCTAGCACAGATACGCAGTATTTT; CDR3 protein: CASSFHTYSSTDTQYF
J gene: TRBJ1-5; V gene: TRBV6-1; clone size: NA; D gene: NA; CDR3 DNA: TGTGCCAGCAGTGAAGGTCAGGGTAGCAATCAGCCCCAGCATTTT; CDR3 protein: CASSEGQGSNQPQHF
J gene: TRBJ2-2; V gene: TRBV6-5; clone size: NA; D gene: NA; CDR3 DNA: TGTGCCAGCAGTTACTCGACCGGAGGTACCGGGGAGCTGTTTTTT; CDR3 protein: CASSYSTGGTGELFF
J gene: TRBJ1-1; V gene: TRBV19; clone size: NA; D gene: NA; CDR3 DNA: TGTGCCAGTAGTACCAAGCGAAACACTGAAGCTTTCTTT; CDR3 protein: CASSTKRNTEAFF
J gene: TRBJ1-5; V gene: TRBV9; clone size: NA; D gene: TRBD1; CDR3 DNA: TGTGCCAGCAGCCCAGGGACAGGGCCTCAGCCCCAGCATTTT; CDR3 protein: CASSPGTGPQPQHF
J gene: TRBJ2-7; V gene: TRBV28; clone size: NA; D gene: NA; CDR3 DNA: TGTGCCAGCGGCAAGCCTCAGGGGATCAACTACGAGCAGTACTTC; CDR3 protein: CASGKPQGINYEQYF
J gene: TRBJ2-3; V gene: TRBV4-2; clone size: NA; D gene: TRBD2; CDR3 DNA: TGTGCCAGCAGCCAAGTACGAGCGGGATGGGCAGATACGCAGTATTTT; CDR3 protein: CASSQVRAGWADTQYF
J gene: TRBJ2-3; V gene: TRBV21-1; clone size: NA; D gene: NA; CDR3 DNA: TGTGCCAGCAGCAAAGAAGAGCGGGAGGGCCACACAGATACGCAGTATTTT; CDR3 protein: CASSKEEREGHTDTQYF
J gene: TRBJ2-2; V gene: TRBV27; clone size: NA; D gene: NA; CDR3 DNA: TGTGCCAGCAGTCCAAGACTGGTGAACACCGGGGAGCTGTTTTTT; CDR3 protein: CASSPRLVNTGELFF
J gene: TRBJ2-5; V gene: TRBV4-1; clone size: NA; D gene: TRBD2; CDR3 DNA: TGCGCCAGCAGCCAAGAAAAGACTAGCGGGAATCGCCAAGAGACCCAGTACTTC; CDR3 protein: CASSQEKTSGNRQETQYF
J gene: TRBJ2-7; V gene: TRBV28; clone size: NA; D gene: TRBD1; CDR3 DNA: TGTGCCAGCAGTCACCGGACAGGGTGGGGCGAGCAGTACTTC; CDR3 protein: CASSHRTGWGEQYF
J gene: TRBJ2-4; V gene: TRBV4-3; clone size: once; D gene: TRBD1; CDR3 DNA: TGCGCCAGCAGCCCAACGGGGACAGGGGGCCCCAAAAACATTCAGTACTTC; CDR3 protein: CASSPTGTGGPKNIQYF
J gene: TRBJ2-7; V gene: TRBV28; clone size: NA; D gene: NA; CDR3 DNA: TGTGCCACACAACAGGGTGTCGAGCAGTACTTC; CDR3 protein: CATQQGVEQYF